These 5 T cell receptor beta chains came from one sample sequenced in a study of T cells after posttransplantation cyclophosphamide. Generated by immunoSEQ multiplex PCR, the TCRdb table keeps only in-frame clones and is missing some. The table records about 15,000 clones, less than 90% of them present only once. Controls had myeloablative marrow grafts with methotrexate and calcineurin inhibitor, sampled at 1 year. The sample consisted of PBMCs, taken more than 350 days after allogeneic stem cell transplant with calcineurin inhibitor and methotrexate. The receptors come from a male patient younger than 35 who received an allogeneic stem cell transplant from a related donor, was CMV-positive, and had no GVHD. Some T cells may originate from the graft donor.

The V gene is TRBV7-9, the J gene TRBJ1-5; D unresolved. Germline V gene lookup returns CDR1 SEHNR and CDR2 FQNEAQ (reference sequence). There are 19 residues in the CDR3. The ends were cut back, 5 bases at V and 6 bases at J, with 29 bases in the middle. This chain's CDR3 is CASSVYNSGEASGFQPQHF. The CDR3 DNA reads TGTGCCAGCAGCGTATATAATAGCGGGGAAGCGTCGGGGTTTCAGCCCCAGCATTTT.

This chain connects TRBV10-1 to TRBJ2-5, with TRBD2 as a possible D gene (6 bases). Trimming cost V 9 bases and J 1 base, with 9 bases left between them. The CDR3 covers 12 residues. CDR1 is WNHNN, CDR2 SYGVQD, per germline (reference sequence). The CDR3 coding sequence is TGCGCCAGAAGGGACTGCCAAGAGACCCAGTACTTC. It translates to CARRDCQETQYF.

Comments on this clone: Compared with germline, one end of the junction differs, possibly owing to a read error. This chain uses TRBV13 with TRBJ2-1; the match to TRBD1 covers 8 bases. The CDR3 is 17 residues long. In germline, CDR1 is PRHDT, CDR2 FYEKMQ (reference sequence). This chain's CDR3 is CASSVGTGTGPYSEQFF. The DNA of the CDR3 is TGTGCCAGCAGCGTAGGAACCGGGACAGGCCCCTACAGTGAGCAGTTCTTC.

The chain has TRBV6-1 and TRBJ1-5, with 9 positions matching TRBD1. Trimming removed 3 bases from V and 7 bases from J; junction bases left unmatched: 7. CDR1 is MNHNS and CDR2 is SASEGT in the germline V gene. The CDR3 contains 15 residues. CDR3 bases: TGTGCCAGCAGTGAGGCCACAGGGGGCACGCAGCCCCAGCATTTT. Translated, it gives CASSEATGGTQPQHF.

The gene calls are TRBV7-8 and TRBJ1-1; TRBD1 might be the D (6 bases). Germline lookup yields CDR1 SGHVS and CDR2 FQNEAQ. The CDR3 consists of 14 residues. Trimming removed 1 base at V and 6 bases at J, with 12 bases between. For the CDR3, the DNA is TGTGCCAGCAGCTTAGGTAGGGGGTGGTCTGAAGCTTTCTTT. It yields the protein CASSLGRGWSEAFF.